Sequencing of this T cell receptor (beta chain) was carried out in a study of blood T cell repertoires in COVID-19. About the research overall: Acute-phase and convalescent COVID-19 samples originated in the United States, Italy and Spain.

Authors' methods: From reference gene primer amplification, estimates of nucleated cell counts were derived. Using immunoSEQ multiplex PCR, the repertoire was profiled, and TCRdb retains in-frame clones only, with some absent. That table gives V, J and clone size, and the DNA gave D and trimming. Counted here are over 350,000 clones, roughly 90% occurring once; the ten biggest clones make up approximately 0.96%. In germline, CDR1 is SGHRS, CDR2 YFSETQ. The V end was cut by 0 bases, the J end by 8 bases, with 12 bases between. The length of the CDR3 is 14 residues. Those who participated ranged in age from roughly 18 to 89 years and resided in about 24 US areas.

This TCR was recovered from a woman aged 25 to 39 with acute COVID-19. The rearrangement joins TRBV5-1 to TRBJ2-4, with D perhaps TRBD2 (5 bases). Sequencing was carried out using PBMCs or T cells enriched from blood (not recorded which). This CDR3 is CASSLDPGDDIQYF. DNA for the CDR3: TGCGCCAGCAGCTTGGACCCCGGGGATGACATTCAGTACTTC.